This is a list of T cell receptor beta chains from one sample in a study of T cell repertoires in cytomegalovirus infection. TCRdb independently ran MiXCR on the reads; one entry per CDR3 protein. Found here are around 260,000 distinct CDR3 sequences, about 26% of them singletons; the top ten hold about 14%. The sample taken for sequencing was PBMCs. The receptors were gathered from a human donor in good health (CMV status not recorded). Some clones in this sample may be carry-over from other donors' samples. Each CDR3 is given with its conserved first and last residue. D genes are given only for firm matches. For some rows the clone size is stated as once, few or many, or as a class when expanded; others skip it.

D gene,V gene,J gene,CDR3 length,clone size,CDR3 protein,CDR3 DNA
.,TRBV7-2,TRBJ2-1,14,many,CASSPGPVVNEQFF,TGTGCCAGCAGCCCGGGACCGGTCGTCAATGAGCAGTTCTTC
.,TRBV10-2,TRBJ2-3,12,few,CASSGDGCAQYF,TGCGCCAGCAGTGGCGACGGGTGTGCGCAGTATTTT
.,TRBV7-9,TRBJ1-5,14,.,CASSLGGGDQPQHF,TGTGCCAGCAGCTTAGGGGGGGGAGATCAGCCCCAGCATTTT
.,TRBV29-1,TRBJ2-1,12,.,CSVGGQYNEQFF,TGCAGCGTCGGGGGACAGTACAATGAGCAGTTCTTC
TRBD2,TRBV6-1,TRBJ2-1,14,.,CASGSGSGYNEQFF,TGTGCCAGCGGTAGCGGGAGTGGCTACAATGAGCAGTTCTTC
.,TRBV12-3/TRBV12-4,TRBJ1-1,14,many,CASSPMDGRTEAFF,TGTGCCAGCAGTCCGATGGACGGGCGCACTGAAGCTTTCTTT
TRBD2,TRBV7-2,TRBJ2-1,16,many,CASSLGLAVMDDEQFF,TGTGCCAGCAGCCTAGGACTAGCAGTGATGGACGATGAGCAGTTCTTC
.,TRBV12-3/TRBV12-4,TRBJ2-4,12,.,CASSSGTNIQYF,TGTGCCAGCAGTTCCGGGACGAACATTCAGTACTTC
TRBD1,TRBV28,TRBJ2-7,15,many,CASSLNGQGFGEQYF,TGTGCCAGCAGTTTAAACGGACAGGGCTTTGGTGAGCAGTACTTC
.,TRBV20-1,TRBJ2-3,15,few,CSASDAAAGTDTQYF,TGCAGTGCTAGCGACGCGGCGGCCGGCACAGATACGCAGTATTTT
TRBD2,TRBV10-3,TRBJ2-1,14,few,CAISLGGAYNEQFF,TGTGCCATCAGTCTCGGGGGGGCCTACAATGAGCAGTTCTTC
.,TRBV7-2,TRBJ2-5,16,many,CASSLGDGRIGETQYF,TGTGCCAGCAGCTTAGGTGACGGGAGAATTGGAGAGACCCAGTACTTC
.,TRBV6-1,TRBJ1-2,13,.,CASRAGLHYGYTF,TGTGCCAGCAGGGCCGGGTTACATTATGGCTACACCTTC
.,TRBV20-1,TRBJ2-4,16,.,CSARPIGRLAKNIQYF,TGCAGTGCTAGACCTATAGGGCGATTAGCCAAAAACATTCAGTACTTC